The 27 T cell receptor beta chains below all came from one sample that was sequenced in a study of T cell repertoires in cytomegalovirus infection. TCRdb called the reads again in MiXCR, with one record for every CDR3 protein. The data contain about 180,000 distinct CDR3 sequences, around 14% of them singletons. Sequencing was done on a sample of PBMCs. The receptors stem from a human donor in good health (CMV status not recorded). Some clones in this sample may be carry-over from other donors' samples.

CDR3: CASSLQRDYSYNEQFF. The CDR3, as DNA: TGTGCCAGCAGTTTACAGCGGGACTACTCCTACAATGAGCAGTTCTTC. This chain uses TRBV27 with TRBJ2-1, with 7 nucleotides matching TRBD2. J lost 0 bases, V lost 2 bases, and 4 bases had no gene match. The length of the CDR3 is 16 residues. Germline V gene data show CDR1 as MNHEY and CDR2 as SMNVEV (reference sequence).

This clonotype was observed at least ten times. J is TRBJ2-3 and V is TRBV7-8; 14 nucleotides agree with TRBD2. This CDR3 is built from 17 residues. Germline V gene sequence: CDR1 SGHVS, CDR2 FQNEAQ. The V segment lost 5 bases and the J segment 6 bases; nucleotides outside the gene matches: 10. DNA of the CDR3: TGTGCCAGCAGCCCTGGACTAGCGGGAGGCCTGAGGGATACGCAGTATTTT. This sequence encodes CASSPGLAGGLRDTQYF.

CDR3 amino acids: CASSRLGQNQETQYF. The CDR3 bases are TGCGCCAGCAGCCGCCTGGGACAGAACCAAGAGACCCAGTACTTC. The chain couples TRBV5-1 to TRBJ2-5; 7 bases match TRBD1. Germline lookup yields CDR1 SGHRS and CDR2 YFSETQ. The junction had 6 bases not matched to a gene; V was cut back by 4 bases and J by 0 bases. The CDR3 loop spans 15 amino acids.

This clonotype occurred a few times. The V call is TRBV20-1, the J call TRBJ2-7; D could derive from TRBD1 or TRBD2 (5 bases each). Per the germline V gene, CDR1 is DFQATT and CDR2 is SNEGSKA (reference sequence). With 0 bases removed from V and 7 bases from J, the gap between germline ends came to 19 bases. CDR3 size: 15 residues. The CDR3, as DNA: TGCAGTGCTAGAGATCGTATTGGGGGTGTTTATGAGCAGTACTTC. It specifies CSARDRIGGVYEQYF.

This clonotype was seen ten or more times. The chain couples TRBV11-2 to TRBJ2-5, with TRBD2 identical over 8 bases. The CDR3 runs to 16 residues. Germline CDR1 is SGHAT and CDR2 is FQNNGV. The V segment lost 1 base and the J segment 5 bases; nucleotides outside the gene matches: 9. CDR3 nucleotide sequence: TGTGCCAGCAGCTTAGGCAGCGGGGGTGCTCGGGAGACCCAGTACTTC. It specifies CASSLGSGGARETQYF.

This clonotype was detected ten times or more. The CDR3 nucleotides read TGTGCCAGCAGCCCCGGGGGCTCCGCTGAAGCTTTCTTT. It encodes CASSPGGSAEAFF. The chain carries TRBV11-3 and TRBJ1-1; tentatively, D is TRBD1 (6 bases). V was clipped by 5 bases and J by 6 bases, with 13 bases between them. The CDR3 spans 13 residues. Germline V lookup: CDR1 SGHNT, CDR2 YENEEA. Full variable domain (missing parts from reference TRBV11-3 and TRBJ1-1): EAGVVQSPRYKIIEKKQPVAFWCNPISGHNTLYWYLQNLGQGPELLIRYENEEAVDDSQLPKDRFSAERLKGVDSTLKIQPAELGDSAVYLCASSPGGSAEAFFGQGTRLTVV.

This clonotype was counted at least ten times. The chain has TRBV7-9 and TRBJ2-1, with TRBD2 matching over 8 bases. V trimming: 7 bases; J trimming: 5 bases; junction bases outside the gene matches: 7. Germline V lookup: CDR1 SEHNR, CDR2 FQNEAQ (reference sequence). CDR3 length: 14 amino acids. The CDR3 loop is CASTRAGGDNEQFF. In nucleotides, the CDR3 is TGTGCCAGCACCAGGGCGGGAGGCGACAATGAGCAGTTCTTC. Complete variable domain (other parts from reference TRBV7-9 and TRBJ2-1): DTGVSQNPRHKITKRGQNVTFRCDPISEHNRLYWYRQTLGQGPEFLTYFQNEAQLEKSRLLSDRFSAERPKGSFSTLEIQRTEQGDSAMYLCASTRAGGDNEQFFGPGTRLTVL.

This clonotype has at least ten counts. The chain links TRBV28 to TRBJ2-7; TRBD1 is a possible D gene (6 bases). The germline V gene has CDR1 MDHEN and CDR2 SYDVKM. The CDR3 contains 13 residues. V was clipped by 10 bases and J by 2 bases, with 15 bases between them. The CDR3 nucleotides read TGTGCCATCTCTCCAGGGGATACCTACGAGCAGTACTTC. It yields the protein CAISPGDTYEQYF.

This clonotype has ten or more counts. The rearrangement joins TRBV7-9 to TRBJ2-1; a possible D gene is TRBD2 (6 bases). The germline V and J ends were trimmed by 4 bases and 5 bases, with 15 bases remaining between them. In germline, CDR1 is SEHNR, CDR2 FQNEAQ (reference sequence). CDR3 length: 15 amino acids. The CDR3 sequence: CASSWGVEWDNEQFF. CDR3 nucleotides: TGTGCCAGCAGCTGGGGGGTAGAGTGGGACAATGAGCAGTTCTTC.

This clonotype was detected ten times or more. The V and J genes are TRBV7-9 and TRBJ2-7; tentatively, D is TRBD2 (6 bases). Germline V gives CDR1 SEHNR, CDR2 FQNEAQ (reference sequence). Trimming took 5 bases from V and 0 from J, leaving 14 bases between them. This CDR3 has 15 amino acids. The CDR3 nucleotides are TGTGCCAGCAGCCTGAGGGACTTTGGCTCCTACGAGCAGTACTTC. This sequence encodes CASSLRDFGSYEQYF.

This clonotype was counted at least ten times. The rearrangement joins TRBV7-9 to TRBJ1-3; D remains unclear. CDR3 length: 15 amino acids. Germline CDR1 and CDR2: SEHNR and FQNEAQ (reference sequence). With 3 bases removed from V and 1 base from J, the gap between germline ends came to 10 bases. The CDR3 coding sequence is TGTGCCAGCAGCTTCGGTGGAGGGTCTGGAAACACCATATATTTT. Protein sequence: CASSFGGGSGNTIYF.

This clonotype was recorded a few times. The J gene is TRBJ2-1, the V gene TRBV6-1; 14 nucleotides match TRBD2. Germline V lookup: CDR1 MNHNS, CDR2 SASEGT. This CDR3 spans 15 amino acids. Trimming took 4 bases from V and 8 from J; bases not matched to a gene: 4. CDR3 amino acids: CASSGGTSGGYEQFF. For the CDR3, the DNA is TGTGCCAGCAGTGGAGGGACTAGCGGGGGCTATGAGCAGTTCTTC.

This clonotype was observed a handful of times. This chain joins TRBV12-3 or TRBV12-4 and TRBJ2-5; TRBD2 aligns across 9 bases. The CDR3 runs to 15 residues. The J segment lost 3 bases and the V segment lost 0 bases, leaving 2 bases of the junction unmatched. Here the CDR3 DNA reads TGTGCCAGCAGTTTAGCTAGCGGGAGAGAAGAGACCCAGTACTTC. Encoded protein: CASSLASGREETQYF.

This clonotype was seen only a few times. J is TRBJ2-2 and V is TRBV2; D may be TRBD1 (6 bases). V dropped 6 bases and J dropped 1 base, with 9 bases sitting between them. There are 14 residues in the CDR3. Germline lookup yields CDR1 SNHLY and CDR2 FYNNEI. The CDR3 nucleotides read TGTGCCAGCAGGGTACAGGGGAACACCGGGGAGCTGTTTTTT. Its protein is CASRVQGNTGELFF.

This clonotype appeared a few times. This chain connects TRBV20-1 to TRBJ1-2; D is uncertain. CDR3 size: 13 residues. The germline gives CDR1 DFQATT, CDR2 SNEGSKA (reference sequence). V gave up 6 bases and J gave up 1 base, with 12 bases separating them. The DNA of the CDR3 is TGCAGTGCCGCCCGTACAGATAACTATGGCTACACCTTC. It yields the protein CSAARTDNYGYTF.

The chain links TRBV24-1 to TRBJ2-3, with a tentative D call TRBD1 (6 bases). The germline V and J ends were trimmed by 4 bases and 4 bases, with 14 bases remaining between them. This CDR3 is built from 15 residues. Per germline, CDR1 KGHDR and CDR2 SFDVKD. CDR3 loop: CATSEPGAKADTQYF. The CDR3 bases are TGTGCCACCAGTGAACCAGGGGCCAAGGCAGATACGCAGTATTTT.

This clonotype occurred a few times. The chain recombines TRBV28 with TRBJ2-7; no clear D. The V end was cut by 5 bases, the J end by 6 bases, with 11 bases between. From germline, CDR1 is MDHEN and CDR2 SYDVKM. The CDR3 has 12 residues. CDR3: CASSTAVREQYF. CDR3 bases: TGTGCCAGCAGTACAGCCGTTCGCGAGCAGTACTTC.

V usage is TRBV2 and J usage is TRBJ2-2, with a tentative D call TRBD2 (7 bases). CDR3 size: 15 residues. Germline V gene sequence: CDR1 SNHLY, CDR2 FYNNEI. CDR3 sequence: CDTLRGAANTGELFF. CDR3 DNA sequence: TGTGACACCCTCCGGGGGGCCGCGAACACCGGGGAGCTGTTTTTT.

This clonotype was counted at least ten times. The chain has TRBV7-2 and TRBJ2-4; 9 nucleotides agree with TRBD2. The CDR3 covers 17 residues. After removal of 5 bases from V and 3 bases from J, the junction contained 11 bases not matched to a gene. The V gene's germline CDR1 is SGHTA and CDR2 FQGNSA. CDR3: CASSEFGTSPNKNIQYF. The CDR3, as DNA: TGTGCCAGCAGCGAGTTTGGGACTAGCCCAAACAAAAACATTCAGTACTTC.

This clonotype was counted between two and nine times. This chain connects TRBV11-2 to TRBJ2-5; a possible D gene is TRBD1 (5 bases). In germline, CDR1 is SGHAT, CDR2 FQNNGV. The CDR3 is made up of 13 amino acids. Trimming took 10 bases from V and 5 from J, leaving 17 bases between them. As DNA, the CDR3 is TGTGCCACCTCGCGACAGACGAAGGAGACCCAGTACTTC. Its translation: CATSRQTKETQYF.

This clonotype was observed a few times. The genes are TRBV6-6 and TRBJ1-2; D gene uncertain. Trimming pared 2 bases from V and 0 bases from J, leaving 4 bases between. Germline loops: CDR1 MNHNY, CDR2 SVGAGI (reference sequence). The CDR3 consists of 13 residues. CDR3 nucleotides: TGTGCCAGCAGTTACACAGCTAACTATGGCTACACCTTC. Translating gives CASSYTANYGYTF.

This clonotype was seen a few times. The chain uses TRBV19 and TRBJ1-1; no reliable D call. V lost 1 base and J 4 bases, leaving 7 bases between the germline ends. CDR3 length: 13 amino acids. Germline CDR1 is LNHDA and CDR2 is SQIVND (reference sequence). In nucleotides, the CDR3 is TGTGCCAGTAGTATAGGGGTCTCCACTGAAGCTTTCTTT. Its protein is CASSIGVSTEAFF.

The rearrangement uses TRBV20-1 and TRBJ2-1, with 12 bases that match TRBD2. J was trimmed by 2 bases and V by 6 bases; bases with no gene match: 5. The CDR3 totals 15 residues. Germline CDR1 reads DFQATT; CDR2 reads SNEGSKA (reference sequence). CDR3 nucleotide sequence: TGCAGTGCGCCCGGACTAGCGGGGCCCTACAATGAGCAGTTCTTC. Translation gives CSAPGLAGPYNEQFF.

CDR3 nucleotides: TGTGCCAGCAGTGAATTGGGCGGGAGAGCTAGCGAGCAGTACTTC. It codes for CASSELGGRASEQYF. The chain links TRBV25-1 to TRBJ2-7; 7 positions match TRBD2. V was pared by 1 base and J by 6 bases, with 9 bases of the junction left unmatched. CDR3 length: 15 residues. CDR1 MGHDK and CDR2 SYGVNS come from the germline V gene.

CDR3 in DNA: TGTGCCAGCAGCCAAGTTGGAGATGCTTTCTTT. This translates into CASSQVGDAFF. V gene TRBV14 combines with J gene TRBJ1-1, with unresolved D. Germline CDR1 is SGHDN and CDR2 is FVKESK. V lost 1 base and J lost 11, with 8 bases in between. The CDR3 is 11 residues long.

V and J are TRBV6-2 or TRBV6-3 and TRBJ2-7, with D tentatively TRBD1 or TRBD2 (5 bases each). V was cut by 5 bases and J by 13 bases, with 18 bases left in between. CDR1 and CDR2 from the germline V gene are MNHEY and SVGEGT. The CDR3 length is 12 residues. The CDR3 loop reads CASSPTTGTVYF. CDR3 coding DNA: TGTGCCAGCAGTCCAACTACCGGGACCGTCTACTTC.

In its sample, this clonotype was seen many times. The chain couples TRBV29-1 to TRBJ1-1, with a weak D call TRBD1 (6 bases). Per the germline V gene, CDR1 is SQVTM and CDR2 is ANQGSEA. The germline V and J ends were trimmed by 6 bases and 1 base, with 9 bases remaining between them. The CDR3 is 12 residues long. The CDR3 nucleotides are TGCAGCGTGGGGGGGGCGAACACTGAAGCTTTCTTT. It encodes CSVGGANTEAFF.